This T cell receptor beta chain was recorded in a study of T cells in Graves' hyperthyroidism and ophthalmopathy. Trimming at V came to 0 bases and at J to 5 bases, leaving 6 bases not matched to a gene. Germline V gives CDR1 DFQATT, CDR2 SNEGSKA (reference sequence). This CDR3 region has 16 residues. Whole-study findings and limits: In validation, the model predicted ophthalmopathy. These predictions came a median around 5.9 months before onset. Blood also contained most expanded thyroid clonotypes above 0.001.

The investigators amplified TCR beta CDR3 regions from RNA transcripts. The HTBI primer set served for first-round RT-PCR of the TCR CDR3. TCRdb passed the multiplex PCR reads through MiXCR, listing each CDR3 protein once. The sample gives roughly 500,000 distinct CDR3 sequences, over 45% of which show up once; 44% is in the top ten. This clonotype was seen at least ten times. Its specificity is not known. The TCR comes from an adult woman with Graves' disease, either hyperthyroidism or ophthalmopathy (not recorded which). This chain connects TRBV20-1 to TRBJ1-5; 11 nucleotides align to TRBD1. The specimen was peripheral blood or thyroid tissue (not recorded which). In DNA form, the CDR3 reads TGCAGTGCTAGAGATCTCGGGACAGGGGGGCATCAGCCCCAGCATTTT. This encodes CSARDLGTGGHQPQHF.